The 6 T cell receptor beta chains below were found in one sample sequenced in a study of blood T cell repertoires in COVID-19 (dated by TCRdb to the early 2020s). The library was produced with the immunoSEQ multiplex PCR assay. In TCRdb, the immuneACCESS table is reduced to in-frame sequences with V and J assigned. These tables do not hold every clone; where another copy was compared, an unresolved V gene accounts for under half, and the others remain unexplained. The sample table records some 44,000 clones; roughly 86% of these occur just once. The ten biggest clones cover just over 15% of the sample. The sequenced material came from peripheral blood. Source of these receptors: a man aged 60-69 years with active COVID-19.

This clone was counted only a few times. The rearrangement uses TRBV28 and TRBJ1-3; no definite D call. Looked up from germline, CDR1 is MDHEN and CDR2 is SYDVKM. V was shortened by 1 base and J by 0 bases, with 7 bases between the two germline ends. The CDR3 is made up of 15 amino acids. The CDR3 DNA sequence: TGTGCCAGCAGTTTATCTATAACCTCTGGAAACACCATATATTTT. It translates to CASSLSITSGNTIYF.

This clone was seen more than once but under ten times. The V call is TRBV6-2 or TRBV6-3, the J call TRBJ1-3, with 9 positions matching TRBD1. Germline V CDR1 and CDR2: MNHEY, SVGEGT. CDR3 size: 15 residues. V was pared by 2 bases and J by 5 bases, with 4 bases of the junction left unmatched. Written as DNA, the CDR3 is TGTGCCAGCAGTTACGGAGACAGGGGGAGAAACACCATATATTTT. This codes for CASSYGDRGRNTIYF.

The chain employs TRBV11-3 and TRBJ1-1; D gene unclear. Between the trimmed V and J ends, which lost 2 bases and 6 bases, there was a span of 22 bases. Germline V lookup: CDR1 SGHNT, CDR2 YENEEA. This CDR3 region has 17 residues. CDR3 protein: CASSLSGKALKPAEAFF. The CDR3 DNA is TGTGCCAGCAGCTTATCCGGTAAAGCACTAAAACCTGCTGAAGCTTTCTTT.

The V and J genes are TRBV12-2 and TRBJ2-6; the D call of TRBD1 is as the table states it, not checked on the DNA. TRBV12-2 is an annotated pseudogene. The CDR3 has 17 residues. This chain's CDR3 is CASRTGQSSSGANVLTF. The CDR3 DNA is TGTGCAAGTCGCACCGGACAGTCCTCTTCTGGGGCCAACGTCCTGACTTTC.

CDR3 residues: CASSPRASGSSYNEQFF. The CDR3 bases are TGTGCCAGCTCACCACGGGCTAGCGGGAGCTCCTACAATGAGCAGTTCTTC. The chain couples TRBV18 to TRBJ2-1; the match to TRBD2 covers 10 bases. Germline CDR1 and CDR2: KGHSH and LQKENI. The CDR3 runs 17 residues. V shed 1 base, J shed 0 bases, and the junction held 3 bases outside the gene matches.

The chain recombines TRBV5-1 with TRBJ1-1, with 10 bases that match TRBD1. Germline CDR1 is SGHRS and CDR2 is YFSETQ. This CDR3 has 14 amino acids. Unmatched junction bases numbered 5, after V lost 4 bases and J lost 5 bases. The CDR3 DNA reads TGCGCCAGCAGCCCGGGACAGGGGACAACTGAAGCTTTCTTT. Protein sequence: CASSPGQGTTEAFF.